What follows are 8 T cell receptor beta chains derived from one specimen sequenced in a study of regulatory T cells in long-lasting Graves disease. iRepertoire HTBI primers and Arm-PCR of CDR3 regions built TCR beta libraries. A single record per CDR3 protein comes from TCRdb applying MiXCR to the multiplex PCR reads. The sample lists around 460,000 distinct CDR3 sequences; 20% to 25% were seen once. Documented time point: persistent/refractory GD, antithyroid drugs over 5 years with positive TRAb. Construction of the TCR library relied on RNA isolated from PBMCs. This specimen consisted of peripheral blood mononuclear cells (PBMCs), obtained when the disease was refractory, from a patient treated with antithyroid drugs. The receptors derive from a female donor with Graves disease.

The sample holds many counts of this clonotype. CDR3 in amino acids: CASRDTGGRYGYTF. Written as DNA, the CDR3 is TGTGCCAGCAGAGATACTGGGGGACGGTATGGCTACACCTTC. This chain connects TRBV2 to TRBJ1-2; maybe TRBD1 (5 bases). CDR3 length: 14 amino acids. Germline V gives CDR1 SNHLY, CDR2 FYNNEI. Trimming left V 6 bases short and J 5 bases short, with 16 bases between. Variable domain in full (rest from reference TRBV2 and TRBJ1-2): EPEVTQTPSHQVTQMGQEVILRCVPISNHLYFYWYRQILGQKVEFLVSFYNNEISEKSEIFDDQFSVERPDGSNFTLKIRSTKLEDSAMYFCASRDTGGRYGYTFGSGTRLTVV.

The table lists this clonotype with many counts. The chain joins TRBV27 to TRBJ1-2; 8 bases align to TRBD1. The CDR3 is made up of 13 amino acids. Germline V gene lookup returns CDR1 MNHEY and CDR2 SMNVEV (reference sequence). Trimming cost V 2 bases and J 7 bases; bases outside gene matches: 3. The CDR3 loop reads CASSLGTGTGYTF. The DNA of the CDR3 is TGTGCCAGCAGTTTAGGGACAGGAACTGGCTACACCTTC.

This clonotype was detected many times. The J gene is TRBJ1-2, the V gene TRBV2, with D tentatively TRBD1 (5 bases). The V end was cut by 9 bases, the J end by 0 bases, with 11 bases between. Germline lookup yields CDR1 SNHLY and CDR2 FYNNEI. This CDR3 spans 13 amino acids. CDR3 sequence: CARRDRTNYGYTF. CDR3 DNA: TGTGCCAGGAGGGACCGAACTAACTATGGCTACACCTTC. The full variable domain, with the rest looked up from reference TRBV2 and TRBJ1-2, is EPEVTQTPSHQVTQMGQEVILRCVPISNHLYFYWYRQILGQKVEFLVSFYNNEISEKSEIFDDQFSVERPDGSNFTLKIRSTKLEDSAMYFCARRDRTNYGYTFGSGTRLTVV.

In its sample, this clonotype was seen a few times. The rearrangement joins TRBV12-3 or TRBV12-4 to TRBJ2-2; D is unresolved. The V and J ends lost 6 bases and 6 bases respectively, with 5 bases between them. This CDR3 has 11 residues. CDR3 in amino acids: CASRSPGELFF. DNA for the CDR3: TGTGCCAGCAGGAGCCCCGGGGAGCTGTTTTTT.

V usage is TRBV3-1 and J usage is TRBJ1-2; D unresolved. This CDR3 is built from 15 residues. Germline loops: CDR1 LGHDT, CDR2 YNNKEL (reference sequence). V was trimmed by 1 base and J by 8 bases, leaving 17 bases between them. The CDR3 here is CASSQGFGVGFGYTF. The CDR3 DNA follows: TGTGCCAGCAGCCAAGGTTTTGGGGTAGGGTTCGGCTACACCTTC.

Comment on this clonotype: Being one base from a much bigger clone, this may be a read error. The J gene is TRBJ1-2, the V gene TRBV2; the match to TRBD1 covers 7 bases. This CDR3 has 14 residues. CDR1 SNHLY and CDR2 FYNNEI come from the germline V gene. DNA for the CDR3: TGTGCCAGCAGTGAGTTACAGGGGAGGTATGGCTGCACCTTC. Protein product: CASSELQGRYGCTF.

The V call is TRBV19, the J call TRBJ1-6, with unresolved D. The germline V gene has CDR1 LNHDA and CDR2 SQIVND (reference sequence). With 9 bases removed from V and 6 bases from J, the gap between germline ends came to 15 bases. The CDR3 length is 14 residues. CDR3 sequence (DNA): TGTGCCAGCCACGGACTGGCCCTTAATTCACCCCTCCACTTT. Translating it yields CASHGLALNSPLHF.

This clonotype was detected ten times or more. The chain uses TRBV12-3 or TRBV12-4 and TRBJ2-5, with D hard to call. The CDR3 runs to 14 residues. Trimming pared 6 bases from V and 5 bases from J, leaving 16 bases between. The CDR3 sequence: CASRDGPRRETQYF. CDR3 coding DNA: TGTGCCAGCAGGGACGGACCCCGGCGGGAGACCCAGTACTTC.